Listed below are T cell receptor beta chains from one sample, sequenced in a study of blood T cell repertoires in COVID-19. Clones were read by immunoSEQ multiplex PCR, and TCRdb kept only the in-frame ones, dropping some. The sample consists of about 380,000 clones, more than 70% of them appearing once. The sample was PBMCs or T cells enriched from blood (not recorded which). These receptors all come from a woman aged 18-35 years who had recovered from COVID-19. The conserved cysteine and the conserved F or W are not part of the CDR3 here. Each record gives: CDR3 protein, V gene, D gene. A D gene is named only where the DNA matches it firmly.

ASSQGRQGWYEQY,TRBV4-3,TRBD1
ASSLPREGSSYNEQF,TRBV4-1,NA
ASSFETGLEAF,TRBV5-4,TRBD1
ASSLRDSTSGYNEQF,TRBV5-5,TRBD1
ASSLSSIAEAF,TRBV11-2,NA
ASSLTGELF,TRBV3-1/TRBV3-2,NA
ASSSGTGSGNTIY,TRBV4-3,TRBD1
ASGPDRGGNQPQH,TRBV12-5,TRBD1
ASSTLQGIDNGYT,TRBV7-8,NA
AWEKFAGTANYGYT,TRBV30,TRBD1
ASSAGQGSTGELF,TRBV7-3,TRBD1
ASSLGSPGDFYEQY,TRBV5-4,NA
ASSQGGRGSGGTGELF,TRBV4-3,TRBD2
ASSSPGANVLT,TRBV6-5,NA
ASSNGGVSSYEQY,TRBV27,TRBD2
ASSLNSYLYNSPLH,TRBV27,NA
ASRKGGTGGNQPQH,TRBV27,TRBD1
ASSPAGSPGNTIY,TRBV18,NA
ASSPNSYSGNTIY,TRBV28,NA
ASSSSRDGTEAF,TRBV2,NA
ASSSGQVSGNTIY,TRBV7-9,TRBD1
ASSSRLAGTSYEQY,TRBV5-4,TRBD2
ASRPTDLQETQY,TRBV7-6,NA
ASSDGTGEHYGYT,TRBV6-1,TRBD1
ASSQEATGANVLT,TRBV4-3,NA
ASSIGSGGRQETQY,TRBV19,TRBD2